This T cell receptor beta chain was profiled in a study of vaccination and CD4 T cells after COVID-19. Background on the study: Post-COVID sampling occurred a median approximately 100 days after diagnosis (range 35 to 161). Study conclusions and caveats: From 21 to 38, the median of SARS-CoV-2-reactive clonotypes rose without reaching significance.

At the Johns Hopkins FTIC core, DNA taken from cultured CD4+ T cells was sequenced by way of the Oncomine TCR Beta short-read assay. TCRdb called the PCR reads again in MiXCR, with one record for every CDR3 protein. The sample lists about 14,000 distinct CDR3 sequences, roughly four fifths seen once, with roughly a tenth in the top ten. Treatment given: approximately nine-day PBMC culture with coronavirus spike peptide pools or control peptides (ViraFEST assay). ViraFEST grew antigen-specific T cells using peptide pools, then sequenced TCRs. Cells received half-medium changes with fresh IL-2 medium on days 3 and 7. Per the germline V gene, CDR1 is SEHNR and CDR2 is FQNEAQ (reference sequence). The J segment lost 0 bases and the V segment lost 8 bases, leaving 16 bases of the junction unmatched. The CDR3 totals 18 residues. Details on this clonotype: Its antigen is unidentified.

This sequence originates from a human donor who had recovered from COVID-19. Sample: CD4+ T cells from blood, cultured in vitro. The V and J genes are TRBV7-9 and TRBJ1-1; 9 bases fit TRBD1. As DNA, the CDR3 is TGTGCCAGCGGCATACAGGGGGCGAGGGGTTTGGTGAACACTGAAGCTTTCTTT. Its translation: CASGIQGARGLVNTEAFF.